This T cell receptor (beta chain) was identified during a study of shared clonotypes between healthy human individuals. The length of the CDR3 is 14 residues. Germline V lookup: CDR1 SGHDT, CDR2 YYEEEE. The germline V and J ends were trimmed by 3 bases and 6 bases, with 13 bases remaining between them. Worth noting for this clone: Its antigen is unidentified.

Once extracted for a subset, genomic DNA was divided evenly among several immunoSEQ plates. This table comes from immunoSEQ multiplex PCR, and its TCRdb copy is limited to in-frame clones, with some not included. This table holds 2 million to 2.5 million clones, around 93% found once. Findings of the study overall: When compared with the clonotypes that were shared by all four sorted-subset donors, the non-shared clonotypes turned out to have lower generation probabilities.

The chain carries TRBV5-6 and TRBJ1-3; D is undetermined. This TCR derives from a man between 18 and 35 years old in good health. Some clones in this sample may be carry-over from other donors' samples. The specimen was naive CD4+ T cells from PBMCs. The subset: CD45RA+ positively selected. CDR3 amino acids: CASSSPRYPNTIYF. The CDR3 region has the DNA TGTGCCAGCAGCTCGCCCCGCTACCCAAACACCATATATTTT.